Listed here are 12 T cell receptor beta chains from one sample, sequenced in a study of T cell changes during pregnancy in multiple sclerosis. The data were produced by immunoSEQ multiplex PCR, yet TCRdb's version contains in-frame clones alone and is incomplete. The profile shows around 69,000 clones, 90% to 95% of them singletons. Sequencing was performed on peripheral blood, taken in the second trimester of pregnancy. These receptors were collected from a female donor in good health, enrolled as a control in a pregnancy study.

The chain recombines TRBV5-1 with TRBJ1-5, with TRBD1 matching over 10 bases. Germline loops: CDR1 SGHRS, CDR2 YFSETQ. J lost 2 bases, V lost 4 bases, and 15 bases had no gene match. The CDR3 consists of 19 residues. DNA for the CDR3: TGCGCCAGCAGCCCCGGGGGACAGGGGCGCTCCTGGGGCAATCAGCCCCAGCATTTT. It translates to CASSPGGQGRSWGNQPQHF. Full variable domain (outside the CDR3, taken from reference TRBV5-1 and TRBJ1-5): KAGVTQTPRYLIKTRGQQVTLSCSPISGHRSVSWYQQTPGQGLQFLFEYFSETQRNKGNFPGRFSGRQFSNSRSEMNVSTLELGDSALYLCASSPGGQGRSWGNQPQHFGDGTRLSIL.

The genes are TRBV5-4 and TRBJ1-1, with 8 bases matching TRBD1. The CDR3 covers 16 residues. Germline CDR1 and CDR2: SGHNT and YYREEE (reference sequence). The trim removed 0 bases at V and 0 bases at J, leaving 4 bases unmatched. CDR3 DNA sequence: TGTGCCAGCAGCTTGGCAAGACAGGGGATGAACACTGAAGCTTTCTTT. It specifies CASSLARQGMNTEAFF. The full variable domain, in which reference TRBV5-4 and TRBJ1-1 provide the parts outside the CDR3, is ETGVTQSPTHLIKTRGQQVTLRCSSQSGHNTVSWYQQALGQGPQFIFQYYREEENGRGNFPPRFSGLQFPNYSSELNVNALELDDSALYLCASSLARQGMNTEAFFGQGTRLTVV.

The V and J genes are TRBV7-3 and TRBJ2-3, with TRBD2 matching over 8 bases. This CDR3 has 14 amino acids. In germline, CDR1 is SGHTA, CDR2 FQGTGA. The V gene end was trimmed by 5 bases and the J gene end by 6 bases; junction bases not matched to a gene: 7. The chain's CDR3 is CASSPSGGGDTQYF. The CDR3 DNA is TGTGCCAGCAGCCCCAGCGGGGGCGGGGATACGCAGTATTTT.

The rearrangement links TRBV6-5 to TRBJ2-1; D is perhaps TRBD2 (5 bases). Trimming removed 0 bases at V and 4 bases at J, with 13 bases between. From germline, CDR1 is MNHEY and CDR2 SVGAGI. CDR3 length equals 16 residues. The CDR3 sequence: CASSYSSGNPYNEQFF. The CDR3 region has the DNA TGTGCCAGCAGTTACTCATCCGGGAACCCTTACAATGAGCAGTTCTTC.

The J gene is TRBJ2-5, the V gene TRBV7-8; a possible D gene is TRBD1 (5 bases). This CDR3 contains 14 residues. Deletions cut 1 base from V and 5 bases from J, with 11 bases between. From germline, CDR1 is SGHVS and CDR2 FQNEAQ. The chain's CDR3 is CASSLGAGPETQYF. The CDR3, as DNA: TGTGCCAGCAGCTTAGGGGCAGGGCCTGAGACCCAGTACTTC.

This chain links TRBV6-1 with TRBJ2-3, with 7 bases fitting TRBD2. Germline trimming cut 6 bases from V and 2 bases from J; bases unmatched to any gene: 5. The CDR3 covers 14 residues. Germline V gives CDR1 MNHNS, CDR2 SASEGT. This CDR3 is CASRRLAVTDTQYF. CDR3 nucleotides: TGTGCCAGCAGACGGCTAGCGGTCACAGATACGCAGTATTTT.

This sequence joins TRBV6-5 and TRBJ2-1; 8 bases agree with TRBD2. This CDR3 spans 12 amino acids. Germline-derived CDR1 and CDR2 are MNHEY and SVGAGI. With 6 bases clipped from V and 9 bases from J, the junction kept 4 bases outside the gene matches. The CDR3 sequence is CASRTGGGEQFF. For the CDR3, the DNA is TGTGCCAGCAGGACGGGGGGGGGTGAGCAGTTCTTC.

The rearrangement links TRBV4-3 to TRBJ1-2; 8 nucleotides line up with TRBD1. This CDR3 has 15 residues. V lost 5 bases and J lost 6; bases outside the gene matches: 11. The V gene's germline CDR1 is LGHNA and CDR2 YSLEER. CDR3 in DNA: TGCGCCAGCAGCTTTAGACAGGGGAGCATCCATGGCTACACCTTC. It specifies CASSFRQGSIHGYTF.

V usage is TRBV19 and J usage is TRBJ1-5, with 12 bases identical to TRBD1. Germline CDR1 LNHDA, CDR2 SQIVND (reference sequence). J lost 6 bases, V lost 2 bases, and 5 bases had no gene match. The CDR3 runs to 16 residues. CDR3 sequence reads: CASSITGTGGGQPQHF. The DNA of the CDR3 is TGTGCCAGTAGTATAACTGGGACAGGGGGCGGTCAGCCCCAGCATTTT.

In its sample, this clone was seen a few times. The V and J genes are TRBV5-1 and TRBJ1-6; no definite D call. From germline, CDR1 is SGHRS and CDR2 YFSETQ. V was pared by 2 bases and J by 0 bases, with 6 bases between. The CDR3 is 15 amino acids. The CDR3 region is CASSFGSSYNSPLHF. The CDR3 DNA reads TGCGCCAGCAGCTTTGGGAGCTCCTATAATTCACCCCTCCACTTT.

CDR3 in DNA: TGTGCCAGCAGTTTATTAACATTCAGGGGTGGGGCTGGGACAGGTCCCGTAGGCTACACCTTC. Protein sequence: CASSLLTFRGGAGTGPVGYTF. The chain has TRBV28 and TRBJ1-2; 8 nucleotides align to TRBD1. V lost 1 base to trimming and J lost 8 bases; unmatched junction nucleotides: 27. There are 21 residues in the CDR3. CDR1 is MDHEN, CDR2 SYDVKM, per germline.

The V gene is TRBV7-9, the J gene TRBJ1-1; D might be TRBD1 (5 bases). CDR3 size: 16 residues. V lost 4 bases to trimming and J lost 5 bases, with 20 bases between them. Germline lookup yields CDR1 SEHNR and CDR2 FQNEAQ (reference sequence). The CDR3 DNA reads as TGTGCCAGCAGCTCTGCCCTAACCACAGGTGGAACTGAAGCTTTCTTT. Residues: CASSSALTTGGTEAFF. The variable domain in full, completed from reference TRBV7-9 and TRBJ1-1, reads DTGVSQNPRHKITKRGQNVTFRCDPISEHNRLYWYRQTLGQGPEFLTYFQNEAQLEKSRLLSDRFSAERPKGSFSTLEIQRTEQGDSAMYLCASSSALTTGGTEAFFGQGTRLTVV.